What follows are 22 T cell receptor beta chains derived from one specimen sequenced in a study of blood T cells in healthy people across ages. With a J-beta primer mix and a sample-barcoded 5' primer, a second PCR ran about 6 to 11 cycles. TCRdb re-derived calls from the 5' RACE reads in MiXCR, one entry per CDR3 protein. This table holds around 940,000 distinct CDR3 sequences, roughly 51% found once. Sequencing was carried out using blood. Receptor source: a woman aged 55-69 years in good health.

This clonotype was seen once. V usage is TRBV28 and J usage is TRBJ2-3; D might be TRBD2 (6 bases). The CDR3 runs to 14 residues. V lost 4 bases and J 9 bases, leaving 17 bases between the germline ends. Germline V gene lookup returns CDR1 MDHEN and CDR2 SYDVKM. The CDR3 loop is CASSSRQGLQTQYF. The CDR3 DNA reads as TGTGCCAGCAGTTCACGCCAGGGACTCCAGACGCAGTATTTT.

In its sample, this clonotype was seen many times. The chain carries TRBV4-1 and TRBJ2-7; 10 nucleotides match TRBD2. CDR1 is MGHRA, CDR2 YSYEKL, per germline. The CDR3 loop spans 19 amino acids. The trim removed 4 bases at V and 4 bases at J, leaving 19 bases unmatched. The CDR3 reads CASSPSSIAGGVNSYEQYF. The CDR3 DNA follows: TGCGCCAGCAGCCCTTCGTCCATAGCGGGAGGTGTCAATAGTTACGAGCAGTACTTC.

The J gene is TRBJ2-1, the V gene TRBV6-5, with TRBD1 as a possible D gene (5 bases). This CDR3 region has 16 residues. Germline V gene lookup returns CDR1 MNHEY and CDR2 SVGAGI. Between the trimmed V and J ends, which lost 5 bases and 0 bases, there was a span of 14 bases. Written as DNA, the CDR3 is TGTGCCAGCAGTCCTACAGGCACGGTCTCCTACAATGAGCAGTTCTTC. This translates into CASSPTGTVSYNEQFF.

This clonotype was observed a handful of times. The chain is built from TRBV10-3 and TRBJ2-3, with TRBD2 as a possible D gene (6 bases). V lost 8 bases and J lost 0, with 12 bases in between. The CDR3 contains 14 residues. Germline CDR1 ENHRY, CDR2 SYGVKD. In DNA form, the CDR3 reads TGTGCCATCTCGGGCGGGGTGAGCACAGATACGCAGTATTTT. This translates into CAISGGVSTDTQYF.

This clonotype was observed many times. The V call is TRBV7-2, the J call TRBJ2-5; D gene uncertain. Between the trimmed V and J ends, which lost 1 base and 5 bases, there was a span of 5 bases. The germline gives CDR1 SGHTA, CDR2 FQGNSA. The CDR3 covers 12 residues. The CDR3 is CASSLVWETQYF. CDR3 DNA sequence: TGTGCCAGCAGCTTAGTTTGGGAGACCCAGTACTTC.

This clonotype showed up just once. This chain links TRBV7-8 with TRBJ2-1, with 7 bases fitting TRBD2. This CDR3 spans 18 amino acids. The germline gives CDR1 SGHVS, CDR2 FQNEAQ. V dropped 6 bases and J dropped 2; count of bases not matched to a gene: 16. The CDR3 DNA is TGTGCCAGCAGGTTTCTCGGGTCGACTAGCACTACCTACAATGAGCAGTTCTTC. As protein: CASRFLGSTSTTYNEQFF.

The chain couples TRBV7-4 to TRBJ2-7, with D possibly being TRBD1 (6 bases). The CDR3 consists of 15 residues. The V gene lost 3 bases and the J gene lost 3 bases, with 15 bases spanning the gap. Germline lookup yields CDR1 SGHVT and CDR2 SQSDAQ. CDR3 nucleotides: TGTGCCAGCAGCTTCCAGACAGGCGTATTCTACGAGCAGTACTTC. Translated, it gives CASSFQTGVFYEQYF.

The rearrangement joins TRBV5-1 to TRBJ2-7, with D perhaps being TRBD1 or TRBD2 (5 bases each). V lost 4 bases and J lost 2, with 10 bases in between. Per the germline V gene, CDR1 is SGHRS and CDR2 is YFSETQ. CDR3 length equals 13 residues. The DNA of the CDR3 is TGCGCCAGCAGCATGGGGGATGCCTACGAGCAGTACTTC. It specifies CASSMGDAYEQYF.

In regard to this clonotype: At one of its ends the junction is not consistent with the germline gene, which may arise from a read error. This CDR3 is CANSLRPETQYF. The CDR3 DNA follows: TGTGCCAACAGCTTAAGACCTGAGACCCAGTACTTC. The V gene is TRBV11-2, the J gene TRBJ2-5, with no clear D. Germline CDR1 SGHAT, CDR2 FQNNGV. The CDR3 has 12 amino acids.

In this sample, this clonotype turned up a few times. One junction end disagrees with the germline gene, perhaps due to a read error. V and J are TRBV20-1 and TRBJ2-1; 10 bases fit TRBD2. This CDR3 is 13 amino acids long. From germline, CDR1 is DFQATT and CDR2 SNEGSKA (reference sequence). The CDR3 loop reads CSSSGSSGNEQFF. CDR3 nucleotide sequence: TGCAGTTCTAGCGGGAGTTCTGGCAATGAGCAGTTCTTC.

The chain couples TRBV3-1 to TRBJ1-5; D is undetermined. From germline, CDR1 is LGHDT and CDR2 YNNKEL (reference sequence). Trimming cost V 1 base and J 6 bases, with 10 bases left between them. This CDR3 contains 14 residues. The CDR3 loop reads CASSQGRTSQPQHF. CDR3 coding DNA: TGTGCCAGCAGCCAAGGTCGCACAAGTCAGCCCCAGCATTTT.

This clonotype was counted between two and nine times. This CDR3 reads CSARDRGWTGAYEQYF. The CDR3, as DNA: TGCAGTGCTAGAGATCGCGGTTGGACAGGGGCCTACGAGCAGTACTTC. This chain uses TRBV20-1 with TRBJ2-7, with TRBD1 matching over 9 bases. The germline gives CDR1 DFQATT, CDR2 SNEGSKA (reference sequence). This CDR3 contains 16 residues. The ends lost 0 bases at V and 2 bases at J; junction bases unmatched: 8.

This rearrangement joins TRBV27 to TRBJ2-2; 12 bases line up with TRBD2. V lost 7 bases to trimming and J lost 4 bases; unmatched junction nucleotides: 7. CDR1 MNHEY and CDR2 SMNVEV come from the germline V gene (reference sequence). The length of the CDR3 is 16 residues. The CDR3 sequence is CASTYLAGGPTGELFF. The DNA of the CDR3 is TGTGCCAGCACCTACCTAGCGGGAGGGCCCACCGGGGAGCTGTTTTTT.

This chain joins TRBV7-2 and TRBJ2-7, with TRBD2 identical over 7 bases. The CDR3 consists of 15 residues. Trimming took 5 bases from V and 7 from J; bases not matched to a gene: 14. The germline gives CDR1 SGHTA, CDR2 FQGNSA. The DNA of the CDR3 is TGTGCCAGCAGCGAAGGGCGGACTAGAGGAAATGAGCAGTACTTC. Protein product: CASSEGRTRGNEQYF.

This clonotype was observed a few times. The rearrangement uses TRBV4-3 and TRBJ1-6; 8 bases agree with TRBD1. There are 16 residues in the CDR3. Germline-derived CDR1 and CDR2 are LGHNA and YSLEER. Trimming removed 1 base from V and 9 bases from J; junction bases left unmatched: 8. This chain's CDR3 is CASSQGSPTGVSPLHF. As DNA, the CDR3 is TGCGCCAGCAGCCAAGGATCCCCGACAGGGGTTTCACCCCTCCACTTT.

In its sample, this clonotype was seen a few times. This chain uses TRBV5-5 with TRBJ2-7, with D possibly TRBD1 on 5 matching bases. Germline-derived CDR1 and CDR2 are SGHKS and YYEKEE (reference sequence). V was trimmed by 7 bases and J by 0 bases, leaving 17 bases between them. The CDR3 loop spans 15 amino acids. CDR3 sequence reads: CASSRVGQRSYEQYF. CDR3 sequence (DNA): TGTGCCAGCTCCCGAGTTGGACAACGCTCCTACGAGCAGTACTTC.

This clonotype was detected only a few times. The chain combines TRBV7-9 with TRBJ2-7, with a weak D call TRBD1 (6 bases). There are 14 residues in the CDR3. Trimming cost V 5 bases and J 2 bases, with 13 bases left between them. Germline CDR1 reads SEHNR; CDR2 reads FQNEAQ (reference sequence). In nucleotides, the CDR3 is TGTGCCAGCAGCCCTTCTGGACAGACCTACGAGCAGTACTTC. Its protein product is CASSPSGQTYEQYF.

This clonotype was observed once. The chain recombines TRBV11-2 with TRBJ2-6; D perhaps matches TRBD2 (5 bases). Germline V gives CDR1 SGHAT, CDR2 FQNNGV. V shed 3 bases and J shed 0 bases, with 12 bases lying between them. The CDR3 runs to 17 residues. The CDR3 loop reads CASSLEKLVSGANVLTF. For the CDR3, the DNA is TGTGCCAGCAGCTTGGAAAAACTAGTCTCTGGGGCCAACGTCCTGACTTTC.

This chain connects TRBV5-4 to TRBJ1-1; possible D gene TRBD1, 5 bases. V lost 4 bases and J 11 bases, leaving 15 bases between the germline ends. Germline-derived CDR1 and CDR2 are SGHNT and YYREEE (reference sequence). The CDR3 length is 12 residues. The CDR3 nucleotides are TGTGCCAGCAGCCGGGGCCAATCGAGCGCTTTCTTT. Encoded protein: CASSRGQSSAFF.

The chain links TRBV29-1 to TRBJ2-3; D not resolved. Germline CDR1 and CDR2: SQVTM and ANQGSEA. V was pared by 7 bases and J by 3 bases, with 14 bases between. This CDR3 is built from 13 residues. The CDR3 DNA sequence: TGCAGCGGAAAAAACCGAGCGACAGATACGCAGTATTTT. The encoded protein is CSGKNRATDTQYF.

The rearrangement links TRBV20-1 to TRBJ2-5; D gene uncertain. The J call may be wrong; the DNA end is better matched by TRBJ2-7. The V gene's germline CDR1 is DFQATT and CDR2 SNEGSKA (reference sequence). CDR3 length equals 12 residues. CDR3 coding DNA: TGCAGCGCAACCTCATTTGTATACGAGCAGTACTTC. Encoded protein: CSATSFVYEQYF.

V is TRBV20-1 and J is TRBJ1-4, with a weak D call TRBD1 (6 bases). CDR3 length: 14 amino acids. V was shortened by 3 bases and J by 7 bases, with 15 bases between the two germline ends. Germline-derived CDR1 and CDR2 are DFQATT and SNEGSKA (reference sequence). The CDR3 DNA is TGCAGTGCTAGGGCGGGGGGCGGTAGTGAAAAACTGTTTTTT. The encoded protein is CSARAGGGSEKLFF.